What follows are 8 T cell receptor beta chains derived from one specimen sequenced in a study of blood T cell repertoires in COVID-19. Generated by immunoSEQ multiplex PCR, the TCRdb table keeps only in-frame clones and is missing some. The top ten hold about 20% of the sample, which has fewer than 200,000 clones, approximately 87% seen once. Source material: peripheral blood. These receptors came from a man aged 65 to 79 with active or convalescent COVID-19.

This clone was observed once. The chain recombines TRBV20-1 with TRBJ2-1; 7 nucleotides line up with TRBD1. CDR1 DFQATT and CDR2 SNEGSKA come from the germline V gene (reference sequence). The CDR3 covers 10 residues. The junction had 6 bases not matched to a gene; V was cut back by 6 bases and J by 13 bases. CDR3 residues: CSALGQVQFF. In DNA form, the CDR3 reads TGCAGTGCCCTCGGACAGGTTCAGTTCTTC.

The V call is TRBV4-2, the J call TRBJ1-1; D unresolved. The CDR3 extends over 16 amino acids. Germline lookup yields CDR1 LGHNA and CDR2 YNFKEQ. Trimming took off 1 base at V and 3 bases at J, with 15 bases between the two ends. The CDR3 bases are TGTGCCAGCAGCCAAGCTGGCATTTCCTCGTACACTGAAGCTTTCTTT. Translation: CASSQAGISSYTEAFF.

This clone has only a few counts. A junction end diverges from the germline sequence, so it may reflect a read error. For the CDR3, the DNA is TGTGCCAGCAGCCCAGAGGGGGCTAAGGGCTACACATTC. Its translation is CASSPEGAKGYTF. This chain links TRBV7-9 with TRBJ1-2; 7 bases are shared with TRBD1. Germline assignment: CDR1 SEHNR and CDR2 FQNEAQ (reference sequence). The CDR3 is made up of 13 amino acids.

This chain uses TRBV5-4 with TRBJ2-7, with TRBD2 as a possible D gene (5 bases). Germline V gene data show CDR1 as SGHNT and CDR2 as YYREEE (reference sequence). V gave up 0 bases and J gave up 7 bases, with 11 bases separating them. The CDR3 runs to 13 residues. The CDR3 sequence: CASSLVPRGEQYF. The DNA of the CDR3 is TGTGCCAGCAGCTTGGTTCCCCGGGGAGAGCAGTACTTC.

This rearrangement joins TRBV5-4 to TRBJ2-5; a weak D match, TRBD1 (5 bases). The CDR3 is 13 amino acids. Trimming cost V 2 bases and J 5 bases, with 10 bases left between them. The germline V gene has CDR1 SGHNT and CDR2 YYREEE (reference sequence). CDR3 sequence reads: CASSFQGRETQYF. CDR3 DNA sequence: TGTGCCAGCAGCTTTCAGGGTCGCGAGACCCAGTACTTC.

The rearrangement uses TRBV24-1 and TRBJ2-3, with 12 positions matching TRBD2. Trimming at V came to 4 bases and at J to 1 base, leaving 11 bases not matched to a gene. Germline CDR1 is KGHDR and CDR2 is SFDVKD. The CDR3 sequence is 19 residues long. Written as DNA, the CDR3 is TGTGCCACCAGTGACTCGACTAGCGGGGGCTCCCGGGGCACAGATACGCAGTATTTT. Its translation is CATSDSTSGGSRGTDTQYF.

Here the CDR3 reads CASSRQRGTYNEQFF. The CDR3 DNA reads TGCGCCAGCAGCCGACAGCGGGGGACCTACAATGAGCAGTTCTTC. This chain uses TRBV4-3 with TRBJ2-1; 8 bases are a match to TRBD2. The CDR3 is made up of 15 amino acids. The J segment lost 2 bases and the V segment lost 4 bases, leaving 4 bases of the junction unmatched. Per germline, CDR1 LGHNA and CDR2 YSLEER.

This clone showed up just once. The V gene is TRBV2, the J gene TRBJ1-4, with D possibly being TRBD1 (5 bases). Germline assignment: CDR1 SNHLY and CDR2 FYNNEI. The CDR3 contains 14 residues. The V and J ends lost 6 bases and 7 bases respectively, with 15 bases between them. As DNA, the CDR3 is TGTGCCAGCAGGGGGCAGGGCGTGAGTGAAAAACTGTTTTTT. Its translation is CASRGQGVSEKLFF.